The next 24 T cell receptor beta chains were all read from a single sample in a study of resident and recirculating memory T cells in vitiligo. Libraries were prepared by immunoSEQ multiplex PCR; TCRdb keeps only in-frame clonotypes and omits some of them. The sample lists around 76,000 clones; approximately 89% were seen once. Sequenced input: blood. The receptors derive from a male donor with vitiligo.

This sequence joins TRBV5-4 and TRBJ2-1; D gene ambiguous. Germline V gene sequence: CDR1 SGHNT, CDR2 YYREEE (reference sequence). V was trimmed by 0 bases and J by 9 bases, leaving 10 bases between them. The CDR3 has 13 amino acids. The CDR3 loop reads CASSLANVFEQFF. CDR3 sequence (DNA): TGTGCCAGCAGCTTGGCTAACGTTTTTGAGCAGTTCTTC.

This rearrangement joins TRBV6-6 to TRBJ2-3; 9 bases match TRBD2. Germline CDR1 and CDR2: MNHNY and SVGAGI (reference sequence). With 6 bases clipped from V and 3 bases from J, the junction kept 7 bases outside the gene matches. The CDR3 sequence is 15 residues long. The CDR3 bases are TGTGCCAGCAGACCTCGACTAGCGGAAACAGATACGCAGTATTTT. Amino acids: CASRPRLAETDTQYF.

For the CDR3, the DNA is TGTGCCAGCAGCTTAGCCAGTCACGGAGGTACGCAGTATTTT. Translating it yields CASSLASHGGTQYF. J is TRBJ2-3 and V is TRBV11-2; D possibly corresponds to TRBD2 (5 bases). Per germline, CDR1 SGHAT and CDR2 FQNNGV. V lost 1 base and J 8 bases, leaving 13 bases between the germline ends. The CDR3 spans 14 residues.

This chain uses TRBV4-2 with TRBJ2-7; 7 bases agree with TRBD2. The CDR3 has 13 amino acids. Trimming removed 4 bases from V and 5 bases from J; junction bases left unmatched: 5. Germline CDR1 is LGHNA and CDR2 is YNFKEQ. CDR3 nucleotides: TGTGCCAGCAGCCGCCTCCTAGCGGACGAGCAGTACTTC. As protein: CASSRLLADEQYF.

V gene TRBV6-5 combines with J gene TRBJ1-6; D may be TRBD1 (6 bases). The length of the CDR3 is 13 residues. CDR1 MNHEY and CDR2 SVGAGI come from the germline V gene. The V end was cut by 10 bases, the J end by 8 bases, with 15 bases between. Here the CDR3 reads CATQQGEDSPLHF. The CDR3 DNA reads TGTGCCACCCAACAGGGTGAGGATTCACCCCTCCACTTT.

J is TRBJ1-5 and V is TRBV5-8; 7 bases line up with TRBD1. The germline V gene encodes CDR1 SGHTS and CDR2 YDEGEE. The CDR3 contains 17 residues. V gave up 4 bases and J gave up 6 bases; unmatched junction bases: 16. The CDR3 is CASSDSYGTDSPQPQHF. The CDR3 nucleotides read TGTGCCAGCAGCGATAGTTACGGGACAGATTCTCCTCAGCCCCAGCATTTT.

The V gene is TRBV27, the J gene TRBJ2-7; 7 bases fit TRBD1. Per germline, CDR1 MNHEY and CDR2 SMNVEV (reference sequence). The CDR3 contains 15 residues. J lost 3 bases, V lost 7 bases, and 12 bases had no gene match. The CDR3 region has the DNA TGTGCCAGCACCTTACAGGCAGGGGGTGGCTACGAGCAGTACTTC. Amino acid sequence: CASTLQAGGGYEQYF.

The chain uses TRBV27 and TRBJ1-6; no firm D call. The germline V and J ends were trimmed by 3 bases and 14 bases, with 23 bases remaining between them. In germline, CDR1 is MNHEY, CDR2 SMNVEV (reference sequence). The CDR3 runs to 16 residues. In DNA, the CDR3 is TGTGCCAGCAGTTTTCGCAACCGGGCCGAGGGAGGGACCCTCCACTTT. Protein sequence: CASSFRNRAEGGTLHF.

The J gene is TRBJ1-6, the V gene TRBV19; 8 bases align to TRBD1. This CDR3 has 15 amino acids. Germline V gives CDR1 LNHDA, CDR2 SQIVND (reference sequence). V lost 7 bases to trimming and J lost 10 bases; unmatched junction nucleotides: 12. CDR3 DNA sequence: TGTGCCAGTACCTCTCAGGGGGCCGCGGTGTCACCCCTCCACTTT. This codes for CASTSQGAAVSPLHF.

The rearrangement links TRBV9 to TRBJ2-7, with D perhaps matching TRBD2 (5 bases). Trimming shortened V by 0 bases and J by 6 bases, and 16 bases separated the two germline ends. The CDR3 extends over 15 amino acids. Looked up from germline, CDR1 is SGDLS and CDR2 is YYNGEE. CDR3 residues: CASSVARDATREQYF. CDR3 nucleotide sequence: TGTGCCAGCAGCGTAGCGAGGGATGCGACTCGCGAGCAGTACTTC. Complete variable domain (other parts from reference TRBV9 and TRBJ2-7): DSGVTQTPKHLITATGQRVTLRCSPRSGDLSVYWYQQSLDQGLQFLIQYYNGEERAKGNILERFSAQQFPDLHSELNLSSLELGDSALYFCASSVARDATREQYFGPGTRLTVT.

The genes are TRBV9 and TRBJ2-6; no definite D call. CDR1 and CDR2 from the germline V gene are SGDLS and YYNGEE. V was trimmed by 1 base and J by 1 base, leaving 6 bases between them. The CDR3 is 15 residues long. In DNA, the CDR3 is TGTGCCAGCAGCGTAAGAGATTCTGGGGCCAACGTCCTGACTTTC. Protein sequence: CASSVRDSGANVLTF.

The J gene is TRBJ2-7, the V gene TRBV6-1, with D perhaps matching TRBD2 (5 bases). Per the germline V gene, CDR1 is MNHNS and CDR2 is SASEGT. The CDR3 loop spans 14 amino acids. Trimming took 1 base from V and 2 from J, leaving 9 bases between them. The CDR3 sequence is CASSEGPGTYEQYF. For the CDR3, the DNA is TGTGCCAGCAGTGAAGGGCCGGGGACCTACGAGCAGTACTTC.

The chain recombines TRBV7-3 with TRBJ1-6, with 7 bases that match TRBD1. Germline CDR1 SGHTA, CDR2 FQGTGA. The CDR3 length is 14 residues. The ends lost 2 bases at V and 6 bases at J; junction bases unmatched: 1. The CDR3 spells CASSLGTANSPLHF. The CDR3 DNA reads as TGTGCCAGCAGCTTAGGGACAGCTAATTCACCCCTCCACTTT.

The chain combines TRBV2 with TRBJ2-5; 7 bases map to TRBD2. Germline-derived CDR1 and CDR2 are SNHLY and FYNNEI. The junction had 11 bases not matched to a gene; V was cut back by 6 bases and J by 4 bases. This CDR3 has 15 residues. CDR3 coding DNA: TGTGCCAGCAGGGCAGCGGGGCTGGAGGGAGAGACCCAGTACTTC. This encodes CASRAAGLEGETQYF. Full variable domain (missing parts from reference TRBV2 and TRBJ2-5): EPEVTQTPSHQVTQMGQEVILRCVPISNHLYFYWYRQILGQKVEFLVSFYNNEISEKSEIFDDQFSVERPDGSNFTLKIRSTKLEDSAMYFCASRAAGLEGETQYFGPGTRLLVL.

The DNA for the CDR3 is TGCGCCAGCAGCTTGGGGACAGCCGAGCAGTACTTC. Translating gives CASSLGTAEQYF. The rearrangement links TRBV5-1 to TRBJ2-7; the D gene is possibly TRBD1 (6 bases). V lost 0 bases and J 6 bases, leaving 7 bases between the germline ends. Germline lookup yields CDR1 SGHRS and CDR2 YFSETQ. This CDR3 is built from 12 residues.

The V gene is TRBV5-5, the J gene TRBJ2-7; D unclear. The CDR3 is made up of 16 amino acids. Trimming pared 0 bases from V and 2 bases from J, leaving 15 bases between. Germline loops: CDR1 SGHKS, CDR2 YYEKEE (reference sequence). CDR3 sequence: CASSLGNRFVPYEQYF. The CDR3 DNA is TGTGCCAGCAGCTTGGGCAATCGGTTCGTCCCCTACGAGCAGTACTTC.

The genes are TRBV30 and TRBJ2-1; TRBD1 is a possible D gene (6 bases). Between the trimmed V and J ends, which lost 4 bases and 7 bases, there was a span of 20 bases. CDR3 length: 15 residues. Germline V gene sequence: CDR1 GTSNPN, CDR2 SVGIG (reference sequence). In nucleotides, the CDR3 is TGTGCCTGGACTGGACAGCTGGGGCCGACGAATGAGCAGTTCTTC. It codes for CAWTGQLGPTNEQFF.

The CDR3 here is CASSLQGAGAEAFF. CDR3 bases: TGTGCCAGCAGTCTACAGGGGGCGGGCGCTGAAGCTTTCTTT. The gene calls are TRBV6-6 and TRBJ1-1, with TRBD1 matching over 9 bases. The CDR3 loop spans 14 amino acids. Germline V gives CDR1 MNHNY, CDR2 SVGAGI (reference sequence). The J segment lost 6 bases and the V segment lost 5 bases, leaving 7 bases of the junction unmatched.

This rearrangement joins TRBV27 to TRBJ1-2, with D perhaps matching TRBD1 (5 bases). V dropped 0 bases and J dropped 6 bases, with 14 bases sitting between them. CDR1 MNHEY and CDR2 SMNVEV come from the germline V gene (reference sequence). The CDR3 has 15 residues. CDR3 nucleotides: TGTGCCAGCAGTTTATCATGGTGGGGCAGGGATGGCTACACCTTC. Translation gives CASSLSWWGRDGYTF.

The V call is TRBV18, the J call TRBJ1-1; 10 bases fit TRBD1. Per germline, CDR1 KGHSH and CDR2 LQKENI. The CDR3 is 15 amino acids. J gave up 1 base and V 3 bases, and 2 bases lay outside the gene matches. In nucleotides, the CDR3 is TGTGCCAGCTCACCGCGGACAGGGGGGAACACTGAAGCTTTCTTT. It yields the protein CASSPRTGGNTEAFF. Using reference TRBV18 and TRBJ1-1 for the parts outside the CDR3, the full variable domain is NAGVMQNPRHLVRRRGQEARLRCSPMKGHSHVYWYRQLPEEGLKFMVYLQKENIIDESGMPKERFSAEFPKEGPSILRIQQVVRGDSAAYFCASSPRTGGNTEAFFGQGTRLTVV.

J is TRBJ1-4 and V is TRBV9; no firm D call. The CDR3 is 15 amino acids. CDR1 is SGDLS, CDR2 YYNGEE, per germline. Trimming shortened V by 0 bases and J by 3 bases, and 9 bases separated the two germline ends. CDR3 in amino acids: CASSVGGMSNEKLFF. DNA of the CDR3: TGTGCCAGCAGCGTAGGAGGGATGTCTAATGAAAAACTGTTTTTT.

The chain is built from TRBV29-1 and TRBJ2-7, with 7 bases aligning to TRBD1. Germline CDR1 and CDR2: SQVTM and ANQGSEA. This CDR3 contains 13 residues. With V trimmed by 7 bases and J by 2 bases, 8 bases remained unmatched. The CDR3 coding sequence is TGCAGCGGGGACCGGGACAGCCCCTACGAGCAGTACTTC. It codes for CSGDRDSPYEQYF.

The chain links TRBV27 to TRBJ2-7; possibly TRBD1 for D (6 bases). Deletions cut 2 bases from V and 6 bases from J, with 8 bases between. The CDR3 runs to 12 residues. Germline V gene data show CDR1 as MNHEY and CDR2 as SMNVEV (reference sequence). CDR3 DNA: TGTGCCAGCAGTTTAGCCAGGGGCGAGCAGTACTTC. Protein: CASSLARGEQYF.

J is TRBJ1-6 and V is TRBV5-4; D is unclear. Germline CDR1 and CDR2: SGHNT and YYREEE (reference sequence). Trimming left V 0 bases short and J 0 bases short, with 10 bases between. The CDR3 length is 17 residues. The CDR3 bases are TGTGCCAGCAGCTTGGACAGCCACAGCTCCTATAATTCACCCCTCCACTTT. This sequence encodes CASSLDSHSSYNSPLHF.